Detailed here is one T cell receptor beta chain. Its antigen is unknown. There are no base qualities to consult, and no much larger clone falls within one base. This specimen comes from a study of cytomegalovirus exposure and HLA in healthy donors (TCRdb year 2017). Study-level background: The approximately 710 repertoires of the first cohort and the approximately 110 validation repertoires were produced on the same platform, according to a later analysis. The study was designed to test whether signatures of past pathogen exposure could be identified by cataloging public T cell receptors. In addition to the first cohort of approximately 650 subjects, a separate validation cohort of approximately 110 different subjects was used. To predict cytomegalovirus infection status, the study brought together high-throughput TCR immunosequencing, statistical association of individual TCRs with disease status, and machine learning. Here is what the overall study found, with its caveats: In both the original and validation cohorts, the classifier was reported to diagnose cytomegalovirus status with high specificity and sensitivity. Of the cluster scores, 90% to 95% were above 0 in a later analysis, which found that TCRs clustered in the first cohort also tended to co-occur in the 120 validation repertoires. A total of about 150 TCR beta chains were listed by the study as associated with cytomegalovirus. A few of the identified cytomegalovirus-associated TCR beta chains were confirmed in vitro to be specific for cytomegalovirus antigens. According to the authors, the approach could potentially be generalized to other disease states and immunological phenotypes. Most TCR sequences were observed very rarely across donors, whereas some public TCRs were present in many individuals. The validation cohort had no HLA typing available for a later analysis, so co-occurrence within that cohort was assessed over all 120 or so repertoires.

Library construction relied on the immunoSEQ multiplex PCR assay. The study's processing was this. A statistical classification framework was built to diagnose cytomegalovirus status from the catalog of TCR beta chain sequences. TCRdb retrieved this table from immuneACCESS and kept in-frame rearrangements only. Not all clones are present; in checked studies, unresolved V genes account for under half, and no reason is known for the remainder. V, J and clone size derive from that table, while D and trimming were established from the DNA sequence. Present in this sample are 95,000 to 150,000 clones, around nine tenths of which were seen just once. About 1.9% of the sample goes to the ten largest clones. The CDR3 starts with the cysteine, ends with the phenylalanine, and has 17 residues. Of all the DNA, just the CDR3 is kept, 51 bases in frame from base 1. V and J are trimmed by 1 base and 6 bases, and the gene matches miss 9 bases of the junction. For CDR1 and CDR2, the germline V gene lists MDHEN and SYDVKM.

Separate from the roughly 650-subject first cohort, the validation cohort of about 130 subjects was the group to which the donors belonged. Sequenced sample: PBMCs. This clonotype originated in a woman in her late teens or twenties in good health and CMV-seronegative. In this chain, TRBV28 is recombined with TRBJ2-7; a stretch of 13 junction bases matches TRBD2. The nucleotide sequence reads TGTGCCAGCAGTTTATTTACCACTAGCGGGAGGGTAAGCGAGCAGTACTTC. This is translated as CASSLFTTSGRVSEQYF.